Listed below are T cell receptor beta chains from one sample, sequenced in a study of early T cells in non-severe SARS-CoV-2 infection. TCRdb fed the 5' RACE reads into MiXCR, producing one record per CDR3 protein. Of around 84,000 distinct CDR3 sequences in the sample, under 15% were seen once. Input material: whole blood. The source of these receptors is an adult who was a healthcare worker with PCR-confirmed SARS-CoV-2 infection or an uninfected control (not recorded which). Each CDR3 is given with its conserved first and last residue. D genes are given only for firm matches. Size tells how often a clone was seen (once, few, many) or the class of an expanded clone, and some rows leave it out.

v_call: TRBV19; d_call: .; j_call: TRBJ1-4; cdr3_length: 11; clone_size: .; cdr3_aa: CASMDNEKLFF; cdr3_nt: TGTGCCAGTATGGATAATGAAAAACTGTTTTTT
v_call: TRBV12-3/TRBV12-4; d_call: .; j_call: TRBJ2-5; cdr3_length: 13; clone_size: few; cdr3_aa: CASSAGGWETQYF; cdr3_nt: TGTGCCAGCAGTGCCGGGGGTTGGGAGACCCAGTACTTC
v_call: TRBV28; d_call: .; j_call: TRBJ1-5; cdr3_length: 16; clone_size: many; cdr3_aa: CASSFTGRVSNQPQHF; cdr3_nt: TGTGCCAGCAGTTTTACAGGTAGAGTTAGCAATCAGCCCCAGCATTTT
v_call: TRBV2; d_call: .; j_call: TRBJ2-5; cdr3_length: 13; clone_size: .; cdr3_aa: CASSERNSGTQYF; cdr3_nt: TGTGCCAGCAGTGAAAGGAACTCCGGGACCCAGTACTTC
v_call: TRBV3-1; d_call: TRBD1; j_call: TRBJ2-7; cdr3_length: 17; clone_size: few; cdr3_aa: CASSQVPQGESSYEQYF; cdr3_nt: TGTGCCAGCAGCCAAGTCCCACAGGGGGAATCCTCCTACGAGCAGTACTTC
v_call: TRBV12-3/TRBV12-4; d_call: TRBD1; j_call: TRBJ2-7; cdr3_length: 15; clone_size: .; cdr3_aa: CATSTGTGSSYEQYF; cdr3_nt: TGTGCCACCTCGACCGGGACAGGGAGCTCCTACGAGCAGTACTTC
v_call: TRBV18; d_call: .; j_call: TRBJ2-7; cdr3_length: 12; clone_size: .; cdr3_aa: CASSLALYEQYF; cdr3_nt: TGTGCCAGCTCACTGGCCCTCTACGAGCAGTACTTC
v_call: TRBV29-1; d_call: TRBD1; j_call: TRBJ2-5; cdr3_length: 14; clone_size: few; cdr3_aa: CSVEENRGGETQYF; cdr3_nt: TGCAGCGTTGAAGAGAACAGGGGCGGAGAGACCCAGTACTTC
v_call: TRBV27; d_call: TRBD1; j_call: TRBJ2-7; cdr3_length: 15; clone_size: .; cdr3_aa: CASSLRRTGGGEQYF; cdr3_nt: TGTGCCAGCAGTTTGCGGAGGACAGGGGGCGGCGAGCAGTACTTC
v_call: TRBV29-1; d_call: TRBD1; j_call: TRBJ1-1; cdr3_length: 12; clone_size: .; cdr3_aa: CSVQDRVAEAFF; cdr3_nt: TGCAGCGTTCAGGACAGGGTGGCTGAAGCTTTCTTT
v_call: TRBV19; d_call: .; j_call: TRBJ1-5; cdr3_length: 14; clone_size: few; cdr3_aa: CASSITGSNQPQHF; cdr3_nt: TGTGCCAGTAGTATTACAGGGTCAAATCAGCCCCAGCATTTT
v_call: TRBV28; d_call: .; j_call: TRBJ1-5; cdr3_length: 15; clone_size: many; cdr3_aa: CASSLAGSSNQPQHF; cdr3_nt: TGTGCCAGCAGTTTAGCAGGGTCTAGCAATCAGCCCCAGCATTTT
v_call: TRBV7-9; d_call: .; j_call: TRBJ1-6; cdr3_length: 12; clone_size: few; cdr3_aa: CASSPAGSPLHF; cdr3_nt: TGTGCCAGCAGCCCCGCGGGTTCACCCCTCCACTTT
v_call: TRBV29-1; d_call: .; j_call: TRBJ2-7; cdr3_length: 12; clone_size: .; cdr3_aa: CSVDWGSKEQYF; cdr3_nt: TGCAGCGTTGATTGGGGGTCAAAGGAGCAGTACTTC
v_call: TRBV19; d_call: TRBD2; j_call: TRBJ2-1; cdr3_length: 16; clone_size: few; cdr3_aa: CASSIGLAGGYNEQFF; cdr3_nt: TGTGCCAGTAGTATAGGGCTAGCGGGAGGATACAATGAGCAGTTCTTC
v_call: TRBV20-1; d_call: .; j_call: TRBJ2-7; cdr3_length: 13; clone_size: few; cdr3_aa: CSASKPQAGEQYF; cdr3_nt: TGCAGTGCTTCCAAGCCGCAGGCGGGAGAGCAGTACTTC
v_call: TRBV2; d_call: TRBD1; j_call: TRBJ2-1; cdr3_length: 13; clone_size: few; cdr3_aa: CASIRQGRDEQFF; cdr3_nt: TGTGCCAGCATACGACAGGGTAGGGATGAGCAGTTCTTC
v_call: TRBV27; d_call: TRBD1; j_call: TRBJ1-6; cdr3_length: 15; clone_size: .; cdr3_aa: CASSLQGGGNSPLHF; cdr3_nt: TGTGCCAGCAGTTTGCAAGGGGGCGGTAATTCACCCCTCCACTTT
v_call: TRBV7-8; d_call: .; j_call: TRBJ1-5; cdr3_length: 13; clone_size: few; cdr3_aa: CASSFMGGQPQHF; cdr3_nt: TGTGCCAGCAGCTTCATGGGCGGTCAGCCCCAGCATTTT
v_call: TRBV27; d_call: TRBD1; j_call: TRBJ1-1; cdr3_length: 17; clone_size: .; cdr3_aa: CASSLRGTGHSNTEAFF; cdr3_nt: TGTGCCAGCAGTTTACGAGGGACAGGACACTCGAACACTGAAGCTTTCTTT
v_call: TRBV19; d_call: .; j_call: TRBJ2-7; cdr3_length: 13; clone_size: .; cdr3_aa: CASSGGATYEQYF; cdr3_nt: TGTGCCAGTAGCGGGGGCGCGACCTACGAGCAGTACTTC
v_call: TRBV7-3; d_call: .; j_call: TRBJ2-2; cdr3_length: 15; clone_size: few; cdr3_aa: CASSLFGANTGELFF; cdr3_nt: TGTGCCAGCAGCTTATTCGGGGCGAACACCGGGGAGCTGTTTTTT
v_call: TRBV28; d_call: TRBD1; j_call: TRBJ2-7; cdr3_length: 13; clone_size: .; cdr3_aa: CASTPDRDYEQYF; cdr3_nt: TGTGCCAGCACCCCGGACAGGGACTACGAGCAGTACTTC
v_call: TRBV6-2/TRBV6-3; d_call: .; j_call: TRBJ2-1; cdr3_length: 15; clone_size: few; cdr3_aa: CASSNNWPAYNEQFF; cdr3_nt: TGTGCCAGCAGCAACAACTGGCCCGCCTACAATGAGCAGTTCTTC
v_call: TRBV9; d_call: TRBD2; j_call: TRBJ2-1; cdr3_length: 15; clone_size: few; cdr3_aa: CASSPPAGVPNEQFF; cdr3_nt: TGTGCCAGCAGCCCCCCAGCGGGAGTTCCCAATGAGCAGTTCTTC
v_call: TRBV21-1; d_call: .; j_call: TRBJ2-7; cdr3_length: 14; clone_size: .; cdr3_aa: CASSNPVAEGEQYF; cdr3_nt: TGTGCCAGCAGCAATCCGGTGGCAGAGGGCGAGCAGTACTTC
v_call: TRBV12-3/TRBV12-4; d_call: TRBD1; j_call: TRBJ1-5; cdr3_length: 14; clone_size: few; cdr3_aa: CASSSGTGNQPQHF; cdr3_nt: TGTGCCAGCAGTTCCGGGACAGGCAATCAGCCCCAGCATTTT
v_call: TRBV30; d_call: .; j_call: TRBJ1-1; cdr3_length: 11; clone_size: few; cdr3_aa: CAWSVGQGAFF; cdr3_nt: TGTGCCTGGAGTGTTGGGCAGGGAGCTTTCTTT
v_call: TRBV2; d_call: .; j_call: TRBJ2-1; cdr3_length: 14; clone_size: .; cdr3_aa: CASSDDGSYNEQFF; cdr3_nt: TGTGCCAGCAGTGATGACGGGAGCTACAATGAGCAGTTCTTC